One and the same sample provided the 7 T cell receptor beta chains below, sequenced in a study of blood T cells in healthy people across ages. A second PCR, run for about 7 to 12 cycles, used a sample-barcoded 5' primer plus a J-beta primer mix. TCRdb processed the 5' RACE reads anew with MiXCR; each CDR3 protein has one entry. The sample consists of some 920,000 distinct CDR3 sequences, 51% of them appearing once. Specimen: blood. Receptor source: a woman between 55 and 75 years old in good health.

This clonotype was observed a few times. The chain links TRBV4-3 to TRBJ1-4; 8 nucleotides agree with TRBD1. Germline CDR1 and CDR2: LGHNA and YSLEER. CDR3 length equals 15 residues. The junction had 3 bases not matched to a gene; V was cut back by 0 bases and J by 6 bases. The CDR3, as DNA: TGCGCCAGCAGCCAAGATTCCAGGGGGCATGAAAAACTGTTTTTT. Protein product: CASSQDSRGHEKLFF.

CDR3 amino acids: CASSYHSTNEKLFF. The DNA of the CDR3 is TGTGCCAGCAGTTACCACTCAACTAATGAAAAACTGTTTTTT. The rearrangement joins TRBV28 to TRBJ1-4; D call uncertain. The germline CDR1 and CDR2 sequences are MDHEN and SYDVKM. With 4 bases removed from V and 0 bases from J, the gap between germline ends came to 6 bases. This CDR3 comprises 14 residues.

This chain uses TRBV20-1 with TRBJ2-5; the match to TRBD1 covers 8 bases. The CDR3 extends over 14 amino acids. Germline CDR1 reads DFQATT; CDR2 reads SNEGSKA (reference sequence). The junction had 3 bases not matched to a gene; V was cut back by 2 bases and J by 1 base. The CDR3 nucleotides are TGCAGTGCTAGACAGACAGGGGTCCAAGAGACCCAGTACTTC. Amino acid sequence: CSARQTGVQETQYF.

Many counts were recorded for this clonotype. This sequence joins TRBV27 and TRBJ2-7; no definite D call. With 4 bases removed from V and 3 bases from J, the gap between germline ends came to 10 bases. The CDR3 is made up of 13 amino acids. Germline loops: CDR1 MNHEY, CDR2 SMNVEV (reference sequence). CDR3 sequence reads: CASSYGTNYEQYF. The CDR3 DNA reads as TGTGCCAGCAGTTATGGCACAAACTACGAGCAGTACTTC.

This clonotype showed up just a few times. The genes are TRBV6-6 and TRBJ2-7, with TRBD2 matching over 10 bases. Germline CDR1 MNHNY, CDR2 SVGAGI (reference sequence). The CDR3 runs 16 residues. The junction had 15 bases not matched to a gene; V was cut back by 6 bases and J by 7 bases. DNA for the CDR3: TGTGCCAGCAGCCAGCTTGGGACTAGCGACATAAGGGAGCAGTACTTC. Its protein is CASSQLGTSDIREQYF.

In its sample, this clonotype was seen a few times. The V gene is TRBV4-1, the J gene TRBJ2-1; 9 bases match TRBD1. With 2 bases clipped from V and 6 bases from J, the junction kept 2 bases outside the gene matches. Per the germline V gene, CDR1 is MGHRA and CDR2 is YSYEKL. The CDR3 totals 14 residues. The CDR3, as DNA: TGCGCCAGCAGCCAACCGGGACAGGGCAATGAGCAGTTCTTC. Amino acids: CASSQPGQGNEQFF.

Worth noting for this clonotype: One end of the junction is discordant with germline, which a read error may explain. The V gene is TRBV20-1, the J gene TRBJ2-3; D might be TRBD1 or TRBD2, each matching 5 bases. CDR3 size: 14 residues. CDR1 is DFQATT, CDR2 SNEGSKA, per germline (reference sequence). The CDR3 protein is CSASPSMGADTQYF. The CDR3 DNA reads as TGTAGTGCTAGTCCCTCCATGGGGGCAGATACGCAGTATTTT.